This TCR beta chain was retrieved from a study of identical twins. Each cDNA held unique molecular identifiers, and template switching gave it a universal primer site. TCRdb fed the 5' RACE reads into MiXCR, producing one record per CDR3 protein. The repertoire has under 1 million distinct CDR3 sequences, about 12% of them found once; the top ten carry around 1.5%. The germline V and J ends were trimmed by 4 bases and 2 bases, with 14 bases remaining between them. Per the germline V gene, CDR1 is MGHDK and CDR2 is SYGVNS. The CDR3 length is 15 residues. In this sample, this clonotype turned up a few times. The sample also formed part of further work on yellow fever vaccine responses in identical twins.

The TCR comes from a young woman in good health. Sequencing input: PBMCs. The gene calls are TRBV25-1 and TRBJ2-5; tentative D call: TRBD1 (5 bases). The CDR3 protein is CASSGQRQKQETQYF. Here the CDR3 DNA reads TGTGCCAGCAGTGGGCAAAGACAGAAACAAGAGACCCAGTACTTC.